This T cell receptor beta chain appears in the sequencing data of a study of blood T cell repertoires in COVID-19. About the study: Sources were T cells, B-cell-depleted T cells, or PBMCs; the material itself was cDNA or gDNA.

Seattle's cohort entered during active infection and was followed longitudinally. Libraries were prepared by immunoSEQ multiplex PCR; TCRdb keeps only in-frame clonotypes and omits some of them. In the table there are roughly 150,000 clones, 84% of which are singletons. The germline V gene encodes CDR1 KGHSH and CDR2 LQKENI. The CDR3 spans 17 residues. Trimming shortened V by 1 base and J by 0 bases, and 14 bases separated the two germline ends. This chain uses TRBV18 with TRBJ2-3; D gene unclear. This sequence was found in a woman older than 75 with COVID-19, enrolled during active disease. Sequenced sample: peripheral blood. CDR3 loop: CASSPLTLAESTDTQYF. The CDR3 DNA reads TGTGCCAGCTCACCACTTACTTTGGCGGAAAGCACAGATACGCAGTATTTT.